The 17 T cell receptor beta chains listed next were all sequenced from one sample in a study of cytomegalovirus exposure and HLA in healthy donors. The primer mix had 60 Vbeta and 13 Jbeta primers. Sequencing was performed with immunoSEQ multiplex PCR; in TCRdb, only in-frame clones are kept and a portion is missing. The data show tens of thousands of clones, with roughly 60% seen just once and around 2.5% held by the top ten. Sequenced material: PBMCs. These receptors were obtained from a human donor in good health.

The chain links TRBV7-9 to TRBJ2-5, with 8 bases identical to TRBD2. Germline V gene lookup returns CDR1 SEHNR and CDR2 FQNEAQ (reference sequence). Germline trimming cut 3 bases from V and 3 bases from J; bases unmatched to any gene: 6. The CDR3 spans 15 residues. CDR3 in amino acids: CASSLISGGKETQYF. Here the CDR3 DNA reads TGTGCCAGCAGCTTGATAAGCGGGGGAAAAGAGACCCAGTACTTC.

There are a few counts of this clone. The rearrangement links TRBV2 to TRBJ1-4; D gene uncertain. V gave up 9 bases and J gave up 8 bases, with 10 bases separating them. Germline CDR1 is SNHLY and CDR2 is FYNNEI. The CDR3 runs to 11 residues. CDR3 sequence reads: CARGREEKLFF. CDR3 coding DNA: TGTGCCAGGGGGAGGGAAGAAAAACTGTTTTTT.

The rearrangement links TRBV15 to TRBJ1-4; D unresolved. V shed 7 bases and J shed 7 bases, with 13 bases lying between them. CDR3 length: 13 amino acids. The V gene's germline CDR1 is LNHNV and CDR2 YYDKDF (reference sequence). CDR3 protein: CATTIDMREKLFF. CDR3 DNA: TGTGCCACCACGATCGATATGCGTGAAAAACTGTTTTTT. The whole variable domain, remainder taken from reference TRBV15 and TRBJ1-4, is DAMVIQNPRYQVTQFGKPVTLSCSQTLNHNVMYWYQQKSSQAPKLLFHYYDKDFNNEADTPDNFQSRRPNTSFCFLDIRSPGLGDTAMYLCATTIDMREKLFFGSGTQLSVL.

This CDR3 reads CASSHTTGGWYEQYF. The CDR3 region has the DNA TGTGCCAGCAGTCACACTACAGGGGGCTGGTACGAGCAGTACTTC. The J gene is TRBJ2-7, the V gene TRBV28; 9 bases are shared with TRBD1. The V gene end was trimmed by 5 bases and the J gene end by 4 bases; junction bases not matched to a gene: 9. The CDR3 is made up of 15 amino acids. CDR1 and CDR2 from the germline V gene are MDHEN and SYDVKM.

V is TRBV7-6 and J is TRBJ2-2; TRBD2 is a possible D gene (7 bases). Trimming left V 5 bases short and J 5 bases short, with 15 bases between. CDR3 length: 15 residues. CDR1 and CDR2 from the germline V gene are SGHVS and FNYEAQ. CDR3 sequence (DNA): TGTGCCAGCAGCCCCCGAGGGGGACTAACCGGGGAGCTGTTTTTT. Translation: CASSPRGGLTGELFF. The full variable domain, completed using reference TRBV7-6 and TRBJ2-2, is GAGVSQSPRYKVTKRGQDVALRCDPISGHVSLYWYRQALGQGPEFLTYFNYEAQQDKSGLPNDRFSAERPEGSISTLTIQRTEQRDSAMYRCASSPRGGLTGELFFGEGSRLTVL.

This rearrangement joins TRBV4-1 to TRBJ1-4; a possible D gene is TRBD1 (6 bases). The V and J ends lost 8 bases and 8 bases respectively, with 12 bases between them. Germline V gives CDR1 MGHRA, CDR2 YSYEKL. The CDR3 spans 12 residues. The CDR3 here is CASAGGKEKLFF. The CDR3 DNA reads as TGCGCCAGCGCTGGGGGCAAGGAAAAACTGTTTTTT.

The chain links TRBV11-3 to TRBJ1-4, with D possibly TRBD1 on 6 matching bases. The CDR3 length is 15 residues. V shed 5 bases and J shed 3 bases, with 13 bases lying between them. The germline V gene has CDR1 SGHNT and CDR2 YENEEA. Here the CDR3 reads CASSRIQGPNEKLFF. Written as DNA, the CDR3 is TGTGCCAGCAGCCGGATCCAGGGGCCTAATGAAAAACTGTTTTTT.

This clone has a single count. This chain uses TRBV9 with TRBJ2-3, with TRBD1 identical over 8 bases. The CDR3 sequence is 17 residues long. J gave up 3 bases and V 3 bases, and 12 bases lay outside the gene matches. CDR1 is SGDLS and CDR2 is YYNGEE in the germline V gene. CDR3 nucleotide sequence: TGTGCCAGCAGCGCCTCCCATTCCAGGGGGCCTACAGATACGCAGTATTTT. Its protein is CASSASHSRGPTDTQYF.

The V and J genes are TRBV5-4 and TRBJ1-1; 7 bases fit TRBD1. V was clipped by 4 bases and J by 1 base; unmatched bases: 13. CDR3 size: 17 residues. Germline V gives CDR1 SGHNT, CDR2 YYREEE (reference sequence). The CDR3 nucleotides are TGTGCCAGCAGCGGACCGGGACAGCGAGGGGAGAACACTGAAGCTTTCTTT. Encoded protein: CASSGPGQRGENTEAFF.

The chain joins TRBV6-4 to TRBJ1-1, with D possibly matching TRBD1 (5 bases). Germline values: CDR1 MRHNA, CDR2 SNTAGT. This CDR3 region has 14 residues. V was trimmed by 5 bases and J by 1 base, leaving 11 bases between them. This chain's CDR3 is CASSPGLWNTEAFF. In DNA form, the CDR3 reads TGTGCCAGCAGTCCGGGACTCTGGAACACTGAAGCTTTCTTT.

CDR3 coding DNA: TGTGCCAGCAGCTTAGCTGGCAGCAATCAGCCCCAGCATTTT. This sequence encodes CASSLAGSNQPQHF. V and J are TRBV7-8 and TRBJ1-5; D unresolved. The CDR3 extends over 14 amino acids. The germline V and J ends were trimmed by 0 bases and 1 base, with 4 bases remaining between them. Germline-derived CDR1 and CDR2 are SGHVS and FQNEAQ.

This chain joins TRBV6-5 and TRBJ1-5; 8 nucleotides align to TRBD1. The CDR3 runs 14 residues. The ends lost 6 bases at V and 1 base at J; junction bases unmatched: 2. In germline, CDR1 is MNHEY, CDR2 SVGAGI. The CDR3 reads CASSRQGSNQPQHF. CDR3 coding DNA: TGTGCCAGCAGCCGACAGGGGAGCAATCAGCCCCAGCATTTT.

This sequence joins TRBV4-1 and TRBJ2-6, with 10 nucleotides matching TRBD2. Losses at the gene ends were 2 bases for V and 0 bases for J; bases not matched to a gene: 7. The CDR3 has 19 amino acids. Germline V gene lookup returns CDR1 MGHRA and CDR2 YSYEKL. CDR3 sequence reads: CASSQQLAGYGSGANVLTF. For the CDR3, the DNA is TGCGCCAGCAGCCAACAACTAGCGGGGTACGGCTCTGGGGCCAACGTCCTGACTTTC.

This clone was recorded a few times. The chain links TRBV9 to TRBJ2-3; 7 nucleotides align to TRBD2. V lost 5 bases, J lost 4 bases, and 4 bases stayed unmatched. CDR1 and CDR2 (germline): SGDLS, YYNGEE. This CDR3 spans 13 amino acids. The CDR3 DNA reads TGTGCCAGCAGGAGGGAGGGTGCAGATACGCAGTATTTT. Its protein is CASRREGADTQYF.

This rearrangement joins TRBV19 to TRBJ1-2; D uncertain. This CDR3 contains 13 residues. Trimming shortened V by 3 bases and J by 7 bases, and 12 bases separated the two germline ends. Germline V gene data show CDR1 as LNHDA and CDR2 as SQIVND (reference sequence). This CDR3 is CASSIPRVGGYTF. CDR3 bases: TGTGCCAGTAGTATTCCCCGGGTTGGTGGCTACACCTTC. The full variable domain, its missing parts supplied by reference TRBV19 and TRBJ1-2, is DGGITQSPKYLFRKEGQNVTLSCEQNLNHDAMYWYRQDPGQGLRLIYYSQIVNDFQKGDIAEGYSVSREKKESFPLTVTSAQKNPTAFYLCASSIPRVGGYTFGSGTRLTVV.

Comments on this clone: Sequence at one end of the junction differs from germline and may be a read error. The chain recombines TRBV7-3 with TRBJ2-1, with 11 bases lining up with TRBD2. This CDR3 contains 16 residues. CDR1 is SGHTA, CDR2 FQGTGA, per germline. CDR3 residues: CASSPHGTSGYNKQFF. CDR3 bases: TGTGCCAGCAGCCCCCACGGGACTAGCGGCTACAATAAGCAGTTCTTC.

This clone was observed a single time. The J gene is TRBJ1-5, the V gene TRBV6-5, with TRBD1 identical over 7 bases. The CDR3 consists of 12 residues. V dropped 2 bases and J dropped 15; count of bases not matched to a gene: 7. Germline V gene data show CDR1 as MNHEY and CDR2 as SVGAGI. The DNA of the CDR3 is TGTGCCAGCAGTTACACGACAGGGTTGCGGCATTTT. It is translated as CASSYTTGLRHF.